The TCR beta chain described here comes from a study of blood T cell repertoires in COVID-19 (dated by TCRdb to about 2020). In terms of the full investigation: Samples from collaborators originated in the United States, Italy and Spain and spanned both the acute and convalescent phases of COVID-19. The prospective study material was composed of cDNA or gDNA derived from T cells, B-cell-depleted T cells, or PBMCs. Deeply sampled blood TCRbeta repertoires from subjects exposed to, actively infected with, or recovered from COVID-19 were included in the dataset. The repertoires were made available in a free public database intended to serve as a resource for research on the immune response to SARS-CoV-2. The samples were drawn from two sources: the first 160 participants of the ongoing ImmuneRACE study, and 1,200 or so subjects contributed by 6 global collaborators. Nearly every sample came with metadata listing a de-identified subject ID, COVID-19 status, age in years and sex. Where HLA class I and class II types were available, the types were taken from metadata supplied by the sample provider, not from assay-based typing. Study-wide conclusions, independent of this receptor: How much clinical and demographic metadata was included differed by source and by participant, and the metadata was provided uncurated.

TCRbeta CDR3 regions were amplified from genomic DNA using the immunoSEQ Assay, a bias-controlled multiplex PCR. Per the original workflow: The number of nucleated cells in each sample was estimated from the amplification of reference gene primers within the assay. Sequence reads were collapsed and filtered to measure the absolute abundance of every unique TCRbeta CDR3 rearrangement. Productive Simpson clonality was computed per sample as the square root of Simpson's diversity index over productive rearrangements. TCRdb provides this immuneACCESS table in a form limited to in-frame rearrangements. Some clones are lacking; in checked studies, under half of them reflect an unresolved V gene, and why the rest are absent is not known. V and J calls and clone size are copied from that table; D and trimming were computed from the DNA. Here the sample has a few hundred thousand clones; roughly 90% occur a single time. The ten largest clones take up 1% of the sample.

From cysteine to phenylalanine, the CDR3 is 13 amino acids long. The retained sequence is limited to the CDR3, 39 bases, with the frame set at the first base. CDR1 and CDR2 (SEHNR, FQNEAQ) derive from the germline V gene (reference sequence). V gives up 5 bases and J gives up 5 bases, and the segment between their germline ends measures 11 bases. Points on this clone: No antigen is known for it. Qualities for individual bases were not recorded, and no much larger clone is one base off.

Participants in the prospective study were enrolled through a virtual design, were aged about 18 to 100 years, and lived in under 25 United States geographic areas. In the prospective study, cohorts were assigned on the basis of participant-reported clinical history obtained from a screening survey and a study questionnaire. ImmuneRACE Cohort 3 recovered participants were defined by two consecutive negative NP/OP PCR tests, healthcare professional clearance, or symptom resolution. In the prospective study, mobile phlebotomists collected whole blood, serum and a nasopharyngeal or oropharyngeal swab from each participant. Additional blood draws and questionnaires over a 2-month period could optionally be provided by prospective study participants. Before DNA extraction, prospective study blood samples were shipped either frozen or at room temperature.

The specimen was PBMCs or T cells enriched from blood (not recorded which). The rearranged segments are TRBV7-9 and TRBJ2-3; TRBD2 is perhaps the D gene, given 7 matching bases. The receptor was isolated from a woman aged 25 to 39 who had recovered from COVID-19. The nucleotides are TGTGCCAGCAGCCGGGGGGCAGGAGATACGCAGTATTTT. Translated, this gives CASSRGAGDTQYF. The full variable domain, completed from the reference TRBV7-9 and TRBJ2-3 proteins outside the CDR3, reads DTGVSQNPRHKITKRGQNVTFRCDPISEHNRLYWYRQTLGQGPEFLTYFQNEAQLEKSRLLSDRFSAERPKGSFSTLEIQRTEQGDSAMYLCASSRGAGDTQYFGPGTRLTVL.